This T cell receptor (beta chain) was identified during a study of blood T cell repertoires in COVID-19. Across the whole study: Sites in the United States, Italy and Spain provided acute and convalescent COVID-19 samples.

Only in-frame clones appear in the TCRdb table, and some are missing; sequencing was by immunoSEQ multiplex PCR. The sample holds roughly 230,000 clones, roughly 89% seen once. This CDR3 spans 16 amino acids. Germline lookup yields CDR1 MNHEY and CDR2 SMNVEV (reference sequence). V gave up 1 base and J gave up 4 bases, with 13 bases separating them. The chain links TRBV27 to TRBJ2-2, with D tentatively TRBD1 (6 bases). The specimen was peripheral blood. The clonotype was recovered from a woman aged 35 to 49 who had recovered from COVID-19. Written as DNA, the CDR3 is TGTGCCAGCAGTTTATGGGGTCAGGGGAGCACCGGGGAGCTGTTTTTT. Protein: CASSLWGQGSTGELFF.